Listed below are T cell receptor beta chains from one sample, sequenced in a study of beta chain features in type 1 diabetes. Repertoires were generated with immunoSEQ multiplex PCR, while TCRdb's copy carries only in-frame clones and drops some. The table lists some 400,000 clones, over 13% of them singletons. The sample taken for sequencing was naive CD4+ T cells from blood. Receptors were obtained from a woman in her late teens or twenties in good health. The CDR3 runs from the conserved cysteine through the conserved F or W. The D gene is left open where the match is weak. A clone size is listed for some rows: how often the clone was seen (once, few, many), or a class if it is expanded.

length,J,D,size,V,DNA,CDR3
15,TRBJ1-4,TRBD1,few,TRBV6-6,TGTGCCAGCAGTTACGAGGACAGGGGTGGTGAAAAACTGTTTTTT,CASSYEDRGGEKLFF
18,TRBJ2-7,TRBD2,.,TRBV29-1,TGCAGCGTCCTAGGGGCAGGGGGAAGACTAGCGGGAACCTACGAGCAGTACTTC,CSVLGAGGRLAGTYEQYF
17,TRBJ2-7,TRBD2,few,TRBV25-1,TGTGCCAGCAGTGAATCGGTACTAGCGGGAGGGAGGTTGGAGCAGTACTTC,CASSESVLAGGRLEQYF
15,TRBJ1-2,.,few,TRBV6-5,TGTGCCAGCAGTTACGACAGAAGCGTAAACTATGGCTACACCTTC,CASSYDRSVNYGYTF
15,TRBJ2-1,.,.,TRBV29-1,TGCAGCGTTGTGGCAGGGGCCTCATCCTACAATGAGCAGTTCTTC,CSVVAGASSYNEQFF
14,TRBJ2-5,.,few,TRBV5-1,TGCGCCAGCACCTCCGACACAGCCCAAGAGACCCAGTACTTC,CASTSDTAQETQYF
15,TRBJ1-2,.,.,TRBV2,TGTGCCAGCAGTGAAGTCGGCAGGGCGAGCTATGGCTACACCTTC,CASSEVGRASYGYTF
15,TRBJ2-3,TRBD2,.,TRBV5-4,TGTGCCAGCAGCTCGGCGGGGGGGCGCACAGATACGCAGTATTTT,CASSSAGGRTDTQYF
18,TRBJ1-2,TRBD1,.,TRBV15,TGTGCCACCAGCAGAGATGGCTTTGACAGGGCGAGTGGCTATGGCTACACCTTC,CATSRDGFDRASGYGYTF
14,TRBJ2-1,.,few,TRBV30,TGTGCCTTTTGGAGACCGCTATCCTACAATGAGCAGTTCTTC,CAFWRPLSYNEQFF
14,TRBJ1-2,TRBD1,.,TRBV25-1,TGTGCCAGCAGGGATAGGGGGCAGAACTATGGCTACACCTTC,CASRDRGQNYGYTF
15,TRBJ2-5,.,.,TRBV7-3,TGTGCCAGCAGCTCCCAACCGACAGGCGTGGAGACCCAGTACTTC,CASSSQPTGVETQYF
16,TRBJ2-5,TRBD2,few,TRBV5-1,TGCGCCAGCAGCTTAATTGCCGGGACTATCCAAGAGACCCAGTACTTC,CASSLIAGTIQETQYF
14,TRBJ2-7,TRBD1,few,TRBV18,TGTGCCAGCTCATCCAGGGACAGGGCCTACGAGCAGTACTTC,CASSSRDRAYEQYF
16,TRBJ2-1,.,few,TRBV28,TGTGCCAGCAGCTTCCTAAGGGGGAGCGGGGACAATGAGCAGTTCTTC,CASSFLRGSGDNEQFF
12,TRBJ2-7,TRBD1,.,TRBV7-9,TGTGCCAGCAGCTACACAGGGGGCGAGCAGTACTTC,CASSYTGGEQYF
16,TRBJ1-3,.,.,TRBV7-9,TGTGCCAGCAGCGTTACAGGGCTCCAATCTGGAAACACCATATATTTT,CASSVTGLQSGNTIYF
12,TRBJ2-5,.,few,TRBV19,TGTGCCAGTAGCCAGAGGGGGGAGACCCAGTACTTC,CASSQRGETQYF
15,TRBJ2-2,.,few,TRBV7-2,TGTGCCAGCAGCTCCCAGGGCAGGAACACCGGGGAGCTGTTTTTT,CASSSQGRNTGELFF
16,TRBJ2-5,TRBD2,.,TRBV6-5,TGTGCCAGCAGTTATGGGGGGGACGGGAGGGGGGAGACCCAGTACTTC,CASSYGGDGRGETQYF
15,TRBJ2-5,.,few,TRBV7-2,TGTGCCAGCAGCCCCGGAGGGCCCTACGGGGAGACCCAGTACTTC,CASSPGGPYGETQYF
16,TRBJ2-4,.,few,TRBV4-1,TGCGCCAGCAGCCAAGATTATGCAGCCACGGGAAACATTCAGTACTTC,CASSQDYAATGNIQYF